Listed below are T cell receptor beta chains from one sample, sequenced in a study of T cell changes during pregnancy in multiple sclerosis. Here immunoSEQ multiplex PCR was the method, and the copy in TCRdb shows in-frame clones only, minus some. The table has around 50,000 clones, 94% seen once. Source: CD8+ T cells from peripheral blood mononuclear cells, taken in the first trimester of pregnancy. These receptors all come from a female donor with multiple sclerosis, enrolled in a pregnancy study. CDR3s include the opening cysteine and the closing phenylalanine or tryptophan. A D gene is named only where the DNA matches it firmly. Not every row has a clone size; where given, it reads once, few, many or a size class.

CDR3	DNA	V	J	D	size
CSASGEYEQYF	TGCAGTGCCAGCGGGGAGTACGAGCAGTACTTC	TRBV20-1	TRBJ2-7	TRBD2	-
CASSPTGGGGTEAFF	TGTGCCAGCAGCCCGACAGGGGGAGGCGGCACTGAAGCTTTCTTT	TRBV27	TRBJ1-1	TRBD1	-
CASSLWGEVEQFF	TGTGCCAGCAGTTTATGGGGGGAGGTTGAGCAGTTCTTC	TRBV27	TRBJ2-1	-	-
CASSLDLGSSYNEQFF	TGTGCCAGCAGCTTGGACCTTGGTAGCTCCTACAATGAGCAGTTCTTC	TRBV5-4	TRBJ2-1	-	-
CASSQGYQQGENTEAFF	TGTGCCAGCAGCCAAGGGTATCAACAGGGGGAGAACACTGAAGCTTTCTTT	TRBV4-2	TRBJ1-1	TRBD1	once
CASSLDRFSYEQYF	TGTGCCAGCAGTTTGGACAGGTTCTCCTACGAGCAGTACTTC	TRBV11-1	TRBJ2-7	TRBD1	once
CASSISRRRWDGTEAFF	TGTGCCAGTAGTATTAGCCGCCGGAGGTGGGATGGCACTGAAGCTTTCTTT	TRBV19	TRBJ1-1	-	-
CASSGSEGSDTQYF	TGTGCCAGCAGTGGTTCCGAGGGTTCGGATACGCAGTATTTT	TRBV6-1	TRBJ2-3	-	-
CAISGHTSYEQYF	TGTGCCATCAGCGGACATACCTCCTACGAGCAGTACTTC	TRBV10-3	TRBJ2-7	-	-
CSEGVGEREGNEQYF	TGCAGCGAGGGCGTAGGGGAGCGGGAGGGCAACGAGCAGTACTTC	TRBV29-1	TRBJ2-7	TRBD2	once
CASTIGANYGYTF	TGTGCCAGTACTATTGGAGCTAACTATGGCTACACCTTC	TRBV19	TRBJ1-2	-	-
CASVGTGTGGSNEQFF	TGTGCCAGCGTCGGAACCGGGACGGGGGGGTCCAATGAGCAGTTCTTC	TRBV6-6	TRBJ2-1	TRBD2	-
CAWGMGQAEAFF	TGTGCCTGGGGGATGGGGCAGGCTGAAGCTTTCTTT	TRBV30	TRBJ1-1	-	-
CASSAGLGDYGYTF	TGTGCCAGTAGTGCGGGACTCGGGGACTATGGCTACACCTTC	TRBV19	TRBJ1-2	-	-
CASSRVGIHYGYTF	TGTGCCAGCAGCAGAGTCGGGATTCACTATGGCTACACCTTC	TRBV7-9	TRBJ1-2	-	-
CASRGQGSTEAFF	TGTGCCAGCAGGGGACAGGGGAGCACTGAAGCTTTCTTT	TRBV6-1	TRBJ1-1	TRBD1	-
CASLRTGELFF	TGTGCCAGCCTACGAACCGGGGAGCTGTTTTTT	TRBV28	TRBJ2-2	-	-
CATQGEGAHYEQYF	TGTGCCACCCAAGGAGAGGGGGCCCACTACGAGCAGTACTTC	TRBV27	TRBJ2-7	TRBD1	-
CATSSGQDYGYTF	TGTGCCACCAGCTCTGGACAGGACTATGGCTACACCTTC	TRBV15	TRBJ1-2	TRBD1	-
CASSQGLAGVPSYNEQFF	TGTGCCAGCAGCCAGGGACTAGCGGGGGTCCCCTCCTACAATGAGCAGTTCTTC	TRBV5-4	TRBJ2-1	TRBD2	-
CASSLWVTGNEKLFF	TGTGCCAGCAGTTTGTGGGTTACGGGTAATGAAAAACTGTTTTTT	TRBV28	TRBJ1-4	-	-
CASSPGVTEETQYF	TGTGCCAGCAGCCCCGGGGTTACGGAAGAGACCCAGTACTTC	TRBV5-4	TRBJ2-5	-	-
CASRDAGPHEQYF	TGTGCCAGCAGGGATGCGGGTCCCCACGAGCAGTACTTC	TRBV11-2	TRBJ2-7	-	-
CASILTDYGYTF	TGTGCCAGCATTCTGACAGACTATGGCTACACCTTC	TRBV6-1	TRBJ1-2	-	-
CASSAPWDRDSDTQYF	TGTGCCAGCAGCGCACCCTGGGACAGGGACTCAGATACGCAGTATTTT	TRBV9	TRBJ2-3	TRBD1	-
CASSHLPGQQDNQPQHF	TGTGCCAGTAGTCATCTTCCGGGACAGCAGGACAATCAGCCCCAGCATTTT	TRBV19	TRBJ1-5	TRBD1	-
CASIGWEGRRNEQFF	TGTGCCAGCATAGGCTGGGAGGGGCGGCGCAATGAGCAGTTCTTC	TRBV27	TRBJ2-1	TRBD2	-
CASSQDNYEQYF	TGTGCCAGCAGCCAGGACAACTACGAGCAGTACTTC	TRBV4-2	TRBJ2-7	-	-
CASSQEDRLINEKLFF	TGCGCCAGCAGCCAAGAAGATCGACTCATAAATGAAAAACTGTTTTTT	TRBV4-1	TRBJ1-4	-	-
CASSQEIYGYTF	TGTGCCAGCAGCCAGGAGATCTATGGCTACACCTTC	TRBV14	TRBJ1-2	-	few
CAISEMAEGSYNEQFF	TGTGCCATCAGTGAGATGGCGGAGGGGTCCTACAATGAGCAGTTCTTC	TRBV10-3	TRBJ2-1	-	once
CASSQGALYEQYF	TGTGCCAGCTCACAGGGGGCCCTCTACGAGCAGTACTTC	TRBV7-9	TRBJ2-7	TRBD1	-
CATSPRGHQDEKLFF	TGTGCCACCAGCCCTAGGGGCCATCAAGATGAAAAACTGTTTTTT	TRBV15	TRBJ1-4	-	-
CAISDHDRLSSYEQYF	TGTGCCATCAGTGATCACGACAGACTGAGCTCCTACGAGCAGTACTTC	TRBV10-3	TRBJ2-7	-	-
CASSRTMNTEAFF	TGTGCCAGCAGTCGCACTATGAACACTGAAGCTTTCTTT	TRBV6-6	TRBJ1-1	-	-
CASSQGWAEFYTDTQYF	TGCGCCAGCAGCCAAGGCTGGGCAGAGTTTTACACAGATACGCAGTATTTT	TRBV4-3	TRBJ2-3	-	-
CASSPQPGSFYGYTF	TGTGCCAGCAGTCCTCAACCGGGAAGCTTTTATGGCTACACCTTC	TRBV27	TRBJ1-2	-	-
CASSESRANTEAFF	TGTGCCAGCAGTGAATCCAGGGCGAACACTGAAGCTTTCTTT	TRBV25-1	TRBJ1-1	-	-
CASSYRGTYEQYF	TGTGCCAGCAGTTACCGGGGGACCTACGAGCAGTACTTC	TRBV6-5	TRBJ2-7	-	-
CATSRPQISGANVLTF	TGTGCCACCAGCAGACCTCAGATCTCTGGGGCCAACGTCCTGACTTTC	TRBV15	TRBJ2-6	-	medium-sized
CASSPTGVVTEAFF	TGTGCCAGCAGCCCGACAGGGGTGGTCACTGAAGCTTTCTTT	TRBV28	TRBJ1-1	TRBD1	-
CASSDGQPQETQYF	TGTGCCAGCAGCGACGGACAGCCACAAGAGACCCAGTACTTC	TRBV5-4	TRBJ2-5	-	-
CASTALGGIGEQYF	TGTGCCAGCACCGCCCTGGGGGGAATAGGCGAGCAGTACTTC	TRBV6-5	TRBJ2-7	-	-
CASSVAYRGAEQYF	TGTGCCAGCAGCGTAGCTTACAGGGGAGCCGAGCAGTACTTC	TRBV9	TRBJ2-7	TRBD1	medium-sized
CASSHPTSGTGANVLTF	TGTGCCAGCAGCCATCCGACTAGCGGAACTGGGGCCAACGTCCTGACTTTC	TRBV7-3	TRBJ2-6	TRBD2	-
CASSTTGSPYNEQFF	TGTGCCAGCAGCACCACAGGGTCGCCCTACAATGAGCAGTTCTTC	TRBV7-3	TRBJ2-1	-	-
CASSLGHHIPTDTQYF	TGTGCCAGCAGCTTAGGACACCATATACCCACAGATACGCAGTATTTT	TRBV7-6	TRBJ2-3	-	-
CASSKVVVGANTGELFF	TGTGCCAGCAGCAAAGTTGTGGTCGGGGCGAACACCGGGGAGCTGTTTTTT	TRBV21-1	TRBJ2-2	-	-